The clone carrying this T cell receptor beta chain has a single count. The data stem from a study of blood T cell repertoires in COVID-19. About the study: From the United States, Italy and Spain came samples of acute and convalescent COVID-19. PBMCs, B-cell-depleted T cells, or T cells provided the cDNA or gDNA that made up the material.

From germline, CDR1 is SGDLS and CDR2 YYNGEE. V was pared by 4 bases and J by 5 bases, with 16 bases of the junction left unmatched. This CDR3 contains 17 residues. Original handling: By means of reference gene primer amplification, nucleated cell counts were estimated. Repertoires were generated with immunoSEQ multiplex PCR, while TCRdb's copy carries only in-frame clones and drops some. For V, J and clone size, that table is used; D and trimming come from the DNA. The repertoire holds roughly 200,000 clones, around 81% seen once, with around 4% in the top ten. Sequencing input: peripheral blood. The rearrangement joins TRBV9 to TRBJ2-7; 9 bases match TRBD1. This TCR was recovered from a man over 45 with active or convalescent COVID-19. DNA for the CDR3: TGTGCCAGCAGCCTCCAAGGGGAGGGGACAGGGTGGGACGAGCAGTACTTC. It is translated as CASSLQGEGTGWDEQYF.